This is a list of T cell receptor beta chains from one sample in a study of T cell responses to AZD1222 COVID-19 vaccine. Libraries were prepared by immunoSEQ multiplex PCR; TCRdb keeps only in-frame clonotypes and omits some of them. The profile covers fewer than 90,000 clones, with roughly 88% appearing a single time and about a tenth taken by the ten largest. The starting material was peripheral blood, obtained on day 0 of AZD1222 vaccination. The receptor set was obtained from an adult in good health. CDR3s include the opening cysteine and the closing phenylalanine or tryptophan. The D gene is left open where the match is weak. Some rows have no size entry. The others give once, few or many, or a class for an expanded clone.

j_call cdr3_length d_call v_call clone_size cdr3_nt cdr3_aa
TRBJ1-1 14 - TRBV7-2 few TGTGCCAGCAGCTCGGGACCGCCGAACACTGAAGCTTTCTTT CASSSGPPNTEAFF
TRBJ2-1 15 - TRBV6-5 - TGTGCCAGCAGCCGCGGAGGGGGCTCCTACAATGAGCAGTTCTTC CASSRGGGSYNEQFF
TRBJ1-5 15 TRBD1 TRBV2 - TGTGCCACCACCCGGGACAGTGATAGCAATCAGCCCCAGCATTTT CATTRDSDSNQPQHF
TRBJ2-2 13 - TRBV7-7 - TGTGCCAGCAGCCCGGACCACACCGGGGAGCTGTTTTTT CASSPDHTGELFF
TRBJ1-4 15 TRBD1 TRBV7-2 - TGTGCCAGCAGCCCTGGAGGGACAGCCAATGAAAAACTGTTTTTT CASSPGGTANEKLFF
TRBJ2-3 16 - TRBV7-6 - TGTGCCAGCAGCTCCAGACTCACCTTCTCCACAGATACGCAGTATTTT CASSSRLTFSTDTQYF
TRBJ2-7 16 TRBD1 TRBV5-1 - TGCGCCAGCAGCTTGGCCGCCGGCGCAGGGGGTAACGAGCAGTACTTC CASSLAAGAGGNEQYF
TRBJ1-5 15 - TRBV19 - TGTGCCAGTAGTAAACTATCGACACGTAATCAGCCCCAGCATTTT CASSKLSTRNQPQHF
TRBJ1-2 15 - TRBV18 - TGTGCCAGCTCCCCACCCGGGGTATCCCCCTATGGCTACACCTTC CASSPPGVSPYGYTF
TRBJ2-5 11 - TRBV12-3/TRBV12-4 - TGTGCCAGCAGTTTCGAAGAGACCCAGTACTTC CASSFEETQYF
TRBJ1-1 15 - TRBV18 - TGTGCCAGCTCACCACCCATCGGCAGGCGCACTGAAGCTTTCTTT CASSPPIGRRTEAFF
TRBJ1-6 11 - TRBV3-1/TRBV3-2 - TGTGCCAGCAGCCAGGATGCAACCCTCCACTTT CASSQDATLHF
TRBJ1-1 14 - TRBV19 - TGTGCCAGTATGCTATGGGGGCAGCGCACTGAAGCTTTCTTT CASMLWGQRTEAFF
TRBJ1-4 15 - TRBV6-6 - TGTGCGACAAGACAGTCAAAGGCAACTAATGAAAAACTGTTTTTT CATRQSKATNEKLFF
TRBJ1-2 14 TRBD1 TRBV5-1 - TGCGCCAGCAGCTCTACAGGGGGGTACTATGGCTACACCTTC CASSSTGGYYGYTF
TRBJ1-5 17 - TRBV11-3 - TGTGCCAGCAGCGGCCCCCGGGGGGAGGATGGCAATCAGCCCCAGCATTTT CASSGPRGEDGNQPQHF
TRBJ2-7 14 - TRBV18 - TGTGCCAGCTCACCACCGTGGAGGTACTACGAGCAGTACTTC CASSPPWRYYEQYF
TRBJ1-6 15 TRBD1 TRBV19 - TGTGCCTCCCGGCAGGGGGGCCCCTATAATTCACCCCTCCACTTT CASRQGGPYNSPLHF
TRBJ2-7 14 TRBD1 TRBV15 - TGTGCCACCAGCAGGGACAGGGGCTCCTACGAGCAGTACTTC CATSRDRGSYEQYF
TRBJ1-3 14 TRBD1 TRBV10-3 - TGTGCCATCAGCGGGACAGGGGCTGGAAACACCATATATTTT CAISGTGAGNTIYF
TRBJ1-2 16 TRBD1 TRBV6-5 - TGTGCCAGCAGTTATTTCCGGACAGGGGGTAACTATGGCTACACCTTC CASSYFRTGGNYGYTF
TRBJ1-5 17 TRBD1 TRBV27 - TGTGCCAGCAGTTCGTGGGGACAGGGGGCCGGCAATCAGCCCCAGCATTTT CASSSWGQGAGNQPQHF
TRBJ1-3 14 - TRBV19 - TGTGCCAGTAGTAATTTAAGGAAGGGAAACACCATATATTTT CASSNLRKGNTIYF
TRBJ1-2 16 TRBD1 TRBV6-5 - TGTGCCAGCAGTTCCCCTACGGGCAGGGGGAACTATGGCTACACCTTC CASSSPTGRGNYGYTF
TRBJ2-2 17 TRBD1 TRBV10-3 - TGTGCCATCAGTGAGGACTCTCAGGGGGCTGGCACCGGGGAGCTGTTTTTT CAISEDSQGAGTGELFF
TRBJ1-1 16 - TRBV7-8 - TGTGCCAGCAGCTTAGTCCCGAGCCCAGGGAACACTGAAGCTTTCTTT CASSLVPSPGNTEAFF
TRBJ2-5 13 TRBD1 TRBV5-6 - TGTGCCAGCAGCACGGGACAGAGGGAGACCCAGTACTTC CASSTGQRETQYF
TRBJ2-5 16 - TRBV28 once TGTGCCAGCAGTTTAGGGTGGGCAGGGGTTGGAGAGACCCAGTACTTC CASSLGWAGVGETQYF
TRBJ2-1 15 TRBD2 TRBV2 once TGTGCCAGCAGTGAGCGTAGCGGGAGTATCGATGAGCAGTTCTTC CASSERSGSIDEQFF
TRBJ1-5 13 - TRBV6-5 - TGTGCCAGCTCGAGCGCTTACAATCAGCCCCAGCATTTT CASSSAYNQPQHF
TRBJ2-3 14 - TRBV19 - TGTGCCAGTAGGGGCAGGGTAGACACAGATACGCAGTATTTT CASRGRVDTDTQYF
TRBJ2-7 14 - TRBV28 - TGTGCCAGCAGCACCCTGCGGGCCTCCTACGAGCAGTACTTC CASSTLRASYEQYF
TRBJ1-2 13 - TRBV6-5 - TGTGCCAGCGGTTCTGGCAGAAACTATGGCTACACCTTC CASGSGRNYGYTF
TRBJ1-2 14 - TRBV5-1 - TGCGCCAGCAGCTTGAGGGATAGGCCCCATGGCTACACCTTC CASSLRDRPHGYTF
TRBJ1-1 14 - TRBV5-1 - TGCGCCAGCAGCGACAGGCGGAAGGACACTGAAGCTTTCTTT CASSDRRKDTEAFF
TRBJ2-7 15 TRBD1 TRBV11-2 - TGTGCCAGCAGCCTGACTCCTGGGACAGACTACGAGCAGTACTTC CASSLTPGTDYEQYF
TRBJ1-1 14 - TRBV19 - TGTGCCAGTAGTATACTCTCCTTTCACACTGAAGCTTTCTTT CASSILSFHTEAFF
TRBJ1-5 16 - TRBV6-1 - TGTGCCAGCAGTGAAGCGCTCTGGACATTGAATCAGCCCCAGCATTTT CASSEALWTLNQPQHF
TRBJ2-6 18 TRBD1 TRBV7-9 few TGTGCCAGCAGCTTACCTCGGACAGGGCGCGCTGGGGCCAACGTCCTGACTTTC CASSLPRTGRAGANVLTF
TRBJ1-4 16 - TRBV3-1/TRBV3-2 few TGTGCCAGCAGCCAGGGGAGGGGGGAACCGCGGGAAAAACTGTTTTTT CASSQGRGEPREKLFF
TRBJ1-1 14 - TRBV7-2 - TGTGCCAGCAGCTGGCGGAATATGAACACTGAAGCTTTCTTT CASSWRNMNTEAFF
TRBJ1-1 14 - TRBV3-1/TRBV3-2 - TGTGCCAGCAGCCAAGATTGGGGAGGGACTGAAGCTTTCTTT CASSQDWGGTEAFF
TRBJ2-7 18 TRBD2 TRBV7-2 - TGTGCCAGCAGCATACGAACCGGGATCAGCGGGGTTTCCTACGAGCAGTACTTC CASSIRTGISGVSYEQYF
TRBJ2-1 13 - TRBV5-6 - TGTGCCAGCGCACGGGAGTCCTACAATGAGCAGTTCTTC CASARESYNEQFF
TRBJ1-5 14 - TRBV2 - TGTGCCAGCAGGGACACAGAGGGCAATCAGCCCCAGCATTTT CASRDTEGNQPQHF